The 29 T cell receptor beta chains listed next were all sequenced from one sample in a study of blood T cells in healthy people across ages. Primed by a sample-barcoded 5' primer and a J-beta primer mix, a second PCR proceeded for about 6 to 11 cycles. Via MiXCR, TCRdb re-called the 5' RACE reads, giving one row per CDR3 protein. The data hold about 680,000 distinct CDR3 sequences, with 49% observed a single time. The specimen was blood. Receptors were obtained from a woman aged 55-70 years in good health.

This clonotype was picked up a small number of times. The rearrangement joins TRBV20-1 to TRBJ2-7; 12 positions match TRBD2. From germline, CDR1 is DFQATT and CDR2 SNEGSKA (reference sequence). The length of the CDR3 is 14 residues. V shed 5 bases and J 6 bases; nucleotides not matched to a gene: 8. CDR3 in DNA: TGCAGTGCTGTCGAGACTAGCGGGAGCGGCGAGCAGTACTTC. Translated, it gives CSAVETSGSGEQYF.

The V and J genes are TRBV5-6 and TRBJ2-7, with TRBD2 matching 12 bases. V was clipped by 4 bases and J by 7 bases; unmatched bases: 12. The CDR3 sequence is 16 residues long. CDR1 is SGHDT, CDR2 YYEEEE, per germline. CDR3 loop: CASSLAGGHPYNEQYF. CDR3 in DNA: TGTGCCAGCAGCCTAGCGGGAGGGCACCCTTACAATGAGCAGTACTTC.

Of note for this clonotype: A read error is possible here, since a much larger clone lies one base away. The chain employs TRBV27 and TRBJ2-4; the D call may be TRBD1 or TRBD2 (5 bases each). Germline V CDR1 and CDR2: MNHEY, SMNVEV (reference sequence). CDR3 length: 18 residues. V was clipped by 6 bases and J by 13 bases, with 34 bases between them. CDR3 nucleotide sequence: TGTGCCAGCAGGGCCGGGTGGGGGAGTAGTCCCCCCTACAATGAGCAGTACTTC. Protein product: CASRAGWGSSPPYNEQYF.

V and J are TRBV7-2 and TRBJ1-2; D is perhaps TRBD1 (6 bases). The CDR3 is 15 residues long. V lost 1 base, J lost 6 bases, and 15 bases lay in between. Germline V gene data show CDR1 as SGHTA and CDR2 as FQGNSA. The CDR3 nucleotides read TGTGCCAGCAGCTTAGATCCCCAGGGGTCGCATGGCTACACCTTC. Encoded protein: CASSLDPQGSHGYTF.

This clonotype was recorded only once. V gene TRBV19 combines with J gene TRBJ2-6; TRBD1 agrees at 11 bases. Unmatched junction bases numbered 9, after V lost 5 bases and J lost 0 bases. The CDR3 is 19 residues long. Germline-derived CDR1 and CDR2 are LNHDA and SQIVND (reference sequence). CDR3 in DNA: TGTGCCAGTAGTTCCGCCGGGACAGGGGGTGCCTCTGGGGCCAACGTCCTGACTTTC. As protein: CASSSAGTGGASGANVLTF.

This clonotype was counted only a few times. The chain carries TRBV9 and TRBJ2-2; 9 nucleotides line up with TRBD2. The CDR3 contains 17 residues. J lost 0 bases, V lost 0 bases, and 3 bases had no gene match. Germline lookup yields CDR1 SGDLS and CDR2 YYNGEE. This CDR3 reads CASSVARLAANTGELFF. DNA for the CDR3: TGTGCCAGCAGCGTAGCGAGACTAGCGGCGAACACCGGGGAGCTGTTTTTT.

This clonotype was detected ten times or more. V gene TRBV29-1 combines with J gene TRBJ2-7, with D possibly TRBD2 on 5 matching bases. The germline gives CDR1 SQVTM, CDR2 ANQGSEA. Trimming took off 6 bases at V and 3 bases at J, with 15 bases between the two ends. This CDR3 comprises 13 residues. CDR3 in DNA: TGCAGCGTACGAGGGAGTGTCTACTACGAGCAGTACTTC. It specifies CSVRGSVYYEQYF.

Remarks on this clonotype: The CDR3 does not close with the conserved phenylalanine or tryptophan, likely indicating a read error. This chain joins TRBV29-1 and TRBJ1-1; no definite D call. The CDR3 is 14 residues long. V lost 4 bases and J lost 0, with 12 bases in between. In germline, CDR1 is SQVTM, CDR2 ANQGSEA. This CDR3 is CSVVGHGLNTEAFL. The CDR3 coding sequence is TGCAGCGTTGTCGGTCACGGACTGAACACTGAAGCTTTCCTT.

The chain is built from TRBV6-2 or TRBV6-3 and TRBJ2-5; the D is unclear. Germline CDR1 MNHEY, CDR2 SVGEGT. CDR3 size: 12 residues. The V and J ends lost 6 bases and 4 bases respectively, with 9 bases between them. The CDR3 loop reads CASRTKGETQYF. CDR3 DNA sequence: TGTGCCAGCAGAACTAAGGGAGAGACCCAGTACTTC.

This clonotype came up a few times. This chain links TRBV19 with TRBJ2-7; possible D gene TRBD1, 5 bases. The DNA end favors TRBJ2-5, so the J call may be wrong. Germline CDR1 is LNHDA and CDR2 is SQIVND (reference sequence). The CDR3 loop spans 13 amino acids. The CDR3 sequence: CASSGDRTETQYF. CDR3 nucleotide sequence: TGTGCCAGTAGTGGAGACAGAACGGAGACCCAGTACTTC.

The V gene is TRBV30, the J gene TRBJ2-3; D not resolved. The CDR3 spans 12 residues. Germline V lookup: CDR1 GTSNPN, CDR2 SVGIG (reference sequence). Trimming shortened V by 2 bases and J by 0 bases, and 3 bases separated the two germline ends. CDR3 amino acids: CAWSLSTDTQYF. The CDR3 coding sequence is TGTGCCTGGAGTCTCAGCACAGATACGCAGTATTTT.

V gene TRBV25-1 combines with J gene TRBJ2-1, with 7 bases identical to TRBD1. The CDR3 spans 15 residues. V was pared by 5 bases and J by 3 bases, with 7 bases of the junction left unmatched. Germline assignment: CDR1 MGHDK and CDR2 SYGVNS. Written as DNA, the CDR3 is TGTGCCAGCAGTCCGACAGGGTGGTTCTACAATGAGCAGTTCTTC. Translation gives CASSPTGWFYNEQFF.

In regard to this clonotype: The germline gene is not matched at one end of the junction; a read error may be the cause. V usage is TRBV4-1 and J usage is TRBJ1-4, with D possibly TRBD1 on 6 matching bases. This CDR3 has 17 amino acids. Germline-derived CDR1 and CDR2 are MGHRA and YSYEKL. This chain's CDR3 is CASSPTGGPATNEKLFF. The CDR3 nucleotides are TGCGCCAGCAGCCCGACAGGCGGGCCTGCAACTAATGAGAAACTGTTTTTT.

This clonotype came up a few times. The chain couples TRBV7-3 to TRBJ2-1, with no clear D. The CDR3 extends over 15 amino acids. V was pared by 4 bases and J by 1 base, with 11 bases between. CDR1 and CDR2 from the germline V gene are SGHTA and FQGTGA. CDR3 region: CASSSDLGSYNEQFF. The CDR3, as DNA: TGTGCCAGCAGCTCGGACCTGGGGTCCTACAATGAGCAGTTCTTC.

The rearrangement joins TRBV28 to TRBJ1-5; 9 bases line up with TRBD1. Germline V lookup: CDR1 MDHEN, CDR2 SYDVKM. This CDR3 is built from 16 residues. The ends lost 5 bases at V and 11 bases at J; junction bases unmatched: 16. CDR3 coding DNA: TGTGCCAGCAGTCTGGGGACAGGGAACGGAAAGAACTCCCAGCATTTT. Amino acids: CASSLGTGNGKNSQHF.

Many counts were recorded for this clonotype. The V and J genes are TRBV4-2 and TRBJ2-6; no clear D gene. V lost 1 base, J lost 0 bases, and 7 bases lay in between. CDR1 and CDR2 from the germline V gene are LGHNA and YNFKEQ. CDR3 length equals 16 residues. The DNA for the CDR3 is TGTGCCAGCAGCCAAGGGGCCGACTCTGGGGCCAACGTCCTGACTTTC. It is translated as CASSQGADSGANVLTF.

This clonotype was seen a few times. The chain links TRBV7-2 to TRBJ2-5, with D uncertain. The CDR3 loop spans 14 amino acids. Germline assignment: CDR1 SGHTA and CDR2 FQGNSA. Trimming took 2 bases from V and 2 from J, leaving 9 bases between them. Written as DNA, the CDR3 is TGTGCCAGCAGCTTAAGTGGGAAGCAAGAGACCCAGTACTTC. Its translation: CASSLSGKQETQYF.

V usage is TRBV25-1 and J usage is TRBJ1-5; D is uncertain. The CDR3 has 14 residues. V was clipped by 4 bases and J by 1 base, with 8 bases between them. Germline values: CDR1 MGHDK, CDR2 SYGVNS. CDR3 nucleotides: TGTGCCAGCAGTGGTTCAGCGAGCAATCAGCCCCAGCATTTT. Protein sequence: CASSGSASNQPQHF.

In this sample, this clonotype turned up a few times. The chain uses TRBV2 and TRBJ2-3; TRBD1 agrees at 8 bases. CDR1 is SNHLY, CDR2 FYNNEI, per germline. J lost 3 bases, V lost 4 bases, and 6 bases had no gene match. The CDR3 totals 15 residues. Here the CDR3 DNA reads TGTGCCAGCAGTGTTGGACAGGGTCGGACAGATACGCAGTATTTT. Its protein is CASSVGQGRTDTQYF.

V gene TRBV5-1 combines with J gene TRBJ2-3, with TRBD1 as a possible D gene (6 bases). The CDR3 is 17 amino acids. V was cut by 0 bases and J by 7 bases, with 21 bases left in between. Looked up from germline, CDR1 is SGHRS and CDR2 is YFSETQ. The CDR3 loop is CASSLDLLVGGQYTQYF. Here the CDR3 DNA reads TGCGCCAGCAGCTTGGACCTCTTGGTAGGGGGTCAGTATACGCAGTATTTT.

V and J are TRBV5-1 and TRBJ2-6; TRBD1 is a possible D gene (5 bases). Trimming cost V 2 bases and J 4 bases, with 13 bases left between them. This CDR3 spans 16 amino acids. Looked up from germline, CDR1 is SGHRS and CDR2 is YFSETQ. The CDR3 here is CASSLPRVYGANVLTF. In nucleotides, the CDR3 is TGCGCCAGCAGCTTACCCAGGGTATACGGGGCCAACGTCCTGACTTTC.

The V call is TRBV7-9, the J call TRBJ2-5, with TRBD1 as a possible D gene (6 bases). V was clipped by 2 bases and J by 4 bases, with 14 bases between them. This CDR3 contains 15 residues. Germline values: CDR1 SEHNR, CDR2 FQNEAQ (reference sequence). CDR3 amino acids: CASSLILSGAETQYF. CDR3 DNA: TGTGCCAGCAGCTTAATACTATCAGGGGCAGAGACCCAGTACTTC.

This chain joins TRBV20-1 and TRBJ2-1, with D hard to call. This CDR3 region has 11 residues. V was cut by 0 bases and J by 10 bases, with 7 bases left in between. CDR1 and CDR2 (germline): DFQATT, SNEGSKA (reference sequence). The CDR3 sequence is CSARDYLEQFF. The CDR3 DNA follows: TGCAGTGCTAGAGATTATTTAGAGCAGTTCTTC.

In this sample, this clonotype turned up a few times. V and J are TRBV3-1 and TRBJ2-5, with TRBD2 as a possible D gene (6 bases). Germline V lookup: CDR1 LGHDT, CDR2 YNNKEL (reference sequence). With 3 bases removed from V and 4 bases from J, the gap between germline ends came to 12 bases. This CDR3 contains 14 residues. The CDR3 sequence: CASSHEGTGETQYF. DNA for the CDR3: TGTGCCAGCAGCCATGAGGGGACTGGAGAGACCCAGTACTTC.

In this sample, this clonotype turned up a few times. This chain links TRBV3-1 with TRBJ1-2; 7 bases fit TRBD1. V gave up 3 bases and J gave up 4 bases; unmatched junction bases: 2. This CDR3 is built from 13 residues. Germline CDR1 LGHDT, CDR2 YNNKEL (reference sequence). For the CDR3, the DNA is TGTGCCAGCAGCCAGAACAGGGGCTATGGCTACACCTTC. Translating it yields CASSQNRGYGYTF.

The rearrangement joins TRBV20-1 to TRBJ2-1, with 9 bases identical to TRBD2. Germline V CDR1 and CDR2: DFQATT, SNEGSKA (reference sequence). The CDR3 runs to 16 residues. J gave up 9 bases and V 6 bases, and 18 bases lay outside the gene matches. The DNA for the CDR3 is TGCAGTGCCCGCAGACTTGATAGCGGGAGCCAACGTGAGCAGTTCTTC. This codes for CSARRLDSGSQREQFF.

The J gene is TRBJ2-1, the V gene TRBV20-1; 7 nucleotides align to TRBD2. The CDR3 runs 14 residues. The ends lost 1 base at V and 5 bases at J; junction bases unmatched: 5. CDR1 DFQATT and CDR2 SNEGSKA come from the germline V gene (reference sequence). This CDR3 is CSARAARENNEQFF. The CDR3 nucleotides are TGCAGTGCTAGAGCGGCGCGGGAGAACAATGAGCAGTTCTTC.

CDR3 loop: CASSLAPVSYEQYF. CDR3 nucleotide sequence: TGTGCCAGCAGCTTAGCGCCAGTATCCTACGAGCAGTACTTC. The V call is TRBV7-6, the J call TRBJ2-7; D is undetermined. V was shortened by 0 bases and J by 1 base, with 7 bases between the two germline ends. Germline V gene data show CDR1 as SGHVS and CDR2 as FNYEAQ. The CDR3 spans 14 residues.

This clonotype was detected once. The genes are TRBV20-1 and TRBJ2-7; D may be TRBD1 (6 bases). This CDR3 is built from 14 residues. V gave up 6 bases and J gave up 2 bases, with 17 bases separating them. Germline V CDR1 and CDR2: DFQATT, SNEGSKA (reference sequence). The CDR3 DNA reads TGCAGTGCCTCGGCGACAGGTTTTGCCTACGAGCAGTACTTC. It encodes CSASATGFAYEQYF.